Listed here are 14 T cell receptor beta chains from one sample, sequenced in a study of T cell responses to AZD1222 COVID-19 vaccine. Method: immunoSEQ multiplex PCR; TCRdb's copy keeps in-frame clones and lacks some. The profile shows roughly 120,000 clones, 89% of them singletons. Source: peripheral blood, taken on day 0 of AZD1222 vaccination. The receptors here all came from an adult in good health.

The J gene is TRBJ1-1, the V gene TRBV27; 11 bases are shared with TRBD1. Germline assignment: CDR1 MNHEY and CDR2 SMNVEV (reference sequence). CDR3 length equals 20 residues. V dropped 3 bases and J dropped 3; count of bases not matched to a gene: 18. Written as DNA, the CDR3 is TGTGCCAGCAGTTTCCCCGGGACAGGGGGAACCCTTTTCTGGGACACTGAAGCTTTCTTT. Its protein product is CASSFPGTGGTLFWDTEAFF.

The table lists this clone with a count of one. V usage is TRBV3-1 (or the pseudogene TRBV3-2) and J usage is TRBJ2-1; D possibly matches TRBD1 or TRBD2 (5 bases each). Trimming took 6 bases from V and 4 from J, leaving 13 bases between them. Germline-derived CDR1 and CDR2 are LGHDT and YNNKEL (reference sequence). The CDR3 is made up of 14 amino acids. DNA of the CDR3: TGTGCCAGCAGTCCAAAGTGGGGGTACAATGAGCAGTTCTTC. This gives the protein CASSPKWGYNEQFF.

V usage is TRBV5-4 and J usage is TRBJ1-1, with a weak D call TRBD1 (6 bases). CDR1 and CDR2 from the germline V gene are SGHNT and YYREEE (reference sequence). The CDR3 covers 15 residues. With 1 base removed from V and 0 bases from J, the gap between germline ends came to 10 bases. CDR3 amino acids: CASSLSQGLNTEAFF. DNA for the CDR3: TGTGCCAGCAGCTTGTCACAGGGCTTGAACACTGAAGCTTTCTTT.

In DNA form, the CDR3 reads TGCGCCAGCAGCCTGGGACAGGGCTTTAACTATGGCTACACCTTC. Residues: CASSLGQGFNYGYTF. This chain uses TRBV4-3 with TRBJ1-2; TRBD1 aligns across 9 bases. The CDR3 totals 15 residues. J was trimmed by 1 base and V by 4 bases; bases with no gene match: 4. Germline V gives CDR1 LGHNA, CDR2 YSLEER.

The chain couples TRBV10-3 to TRBJ2-7; 11 bases fit TRBD2. Germline-derived CDR1 and CDR2 are ENHRY and SYGVKD. The junction had 19 bases not matched to a gene; V was cut back by 9 bases and J by 0 bases. CDR3 length: 19 amino acids. The CDR3 DNA follows: TGTGCCATTCTCATCCTCCCTCCGGGACTAGCGGCCAACTCCTACGAGCAGTACTTC. Protein: CAILILPPGLAANSYEQYF.

V gene TRBV6-5 combines with J gene TRBJ2-5; 8 positions agree with TRBD1. CDR3 size: 15 residues. With V trimmed by 6 bases and J by 5 bases, 11 bases remained unmatched. Germline V lookup: CDR1 MNHEY, CDR2 SVGAGI. CDR3 loop: CASRGRQGWAETQYF. DNA of the CDR3: TGTGCCAGCAGGGGAAGACAGGGGTGGGCCGAGACCCAGTACTTC.

The V gene is TRBV24-1, the J gene TRBJ1-2, with TRBD1 as a possible D gene (6 bases). The CDR3 covers 16 residues. V lost 2 bases and J 6 bases, leaving 18 bases between the germline ends. Germline V gene data show CDR1 as KGHDR and CDR2 as SFDVKD. CDR3 protein: CATSDSAEGQVHGYTF. The CDR3 DNA reads as TGTGCCACCAGTGATTCGGCCGAGGGACAAGTCCATGGCTACACCTTC.

CDR3 sequence (DNA): TGTGCCAGCACCCCACGGGGGTGGTCCAATGAGCAGTTCTTC. Translating it yields CASTPRGWSNEQFF. The gene calls are TRBV27 and TRBJ2-1, with D possibly being TRBD2 (6 bases). Between the trimmed V and J ends, which lost 7 bases and 6 bases, there was a span of 16 bases. This CDR3 region has 14 residues. Germline V CDR1 and CDR2: MNHEY, SMNVEV (reference sequence).

This chain links TRBV3-1 (or the pseudogene TRBV3-2) with TRBJ2-7; 8 bases are shared with TRBD2. The CDR3 is made up of 14 amino acids. The germline CDR1 and CDR2 sequences are LGHDT and YNNKEL (reference sequence). V dropped 4 bases and J dropped 1; count of bases not matched to a gene: 3. In nucleotides, the CDR3 is TGTGCCAGCAGCCCTGTAGCGGGGTCCTACGAGCAGTACTTC. Encoded protein: CASSPVAGSYEQYF.

The chain uses TRBV20-1 and TRBJ2-3; 8 positions match TRBD2. The CDR3 is 11 residues long. Germline values: CDR1 DFQATT, CDR2 SNEGSKA (reference sequence). The CDR3 here is CGSGRGDTQYF. The CDR3 nucleotides read TGCGGGAGCGGGAGAGGAGATACGCAGTATTTT.

This clone occurred once. The CDR3 sequence: CATEGAGIYIMNTEAFF. The CDR3 DNA reads as TGTGCCACCGAGGGAGCCGGGATTTACATCATGAACACTGAAGCTTTCTTT. The rearrangement links TRBV24-1 to TRBJ1-1; D is ambiguous. The V gene's germline CDR1 is KGHDR and CDR2 SFDVKD. With 9 bases removed from V and 0 bases from J, the gap between germline ends came to 22 bases. The CDR3 totals 17 residues.

This chain connects TRBV5-6 to TRBJ2-3; maybe TRBD1 (6 bases). This CDR3 comprises 16 residues. Germline V gene sequence: CDR1 SGHDT, CDR2 YYEEEE. The ends were cut back, 4 bases at V and 2 bases at J, with 17 bases in the middle. CDR3 coding DNA: TGTGCCAGCAGCACGACAGGTTTTGGACCCACAGATACGCAGTATTTT. As protein: CASSTTGFGPTDTQYF.

This clone was seen just once. Other nucleotide sequences from this sample produce the same CDR3. The chain has TRBV7-3 and TRBJ1-1, with D possibly being TRBD1 (6 bases). Germline values: CDR1 SGHTA, CDR2 FQGTGA. The CDR3 is 14 residues long. Between the trimmed V and J ends, which lost 6 bases and 1 base, there was a span of 12 bases. This CDR3 is CASSPGHQNTEAFF. The CDR3 DNA is TGTGCCAGCAGTCCGGGACATCAGAACACTGAAGCTTTCTTT.

This clone showed up just once. The DNA is omitted, as the CDR3 cannot be located on it reliably, and the CDR3 follows TCRdb's listing. The same CDR3 arises from other DNA sequences in this sample as well. The V call is TRBV6-5, the J call TRBJ1-1; the table's D call, TRBD1, has no DNA check behind it. Both ends counted, the CDR3 spans 12 residues. The germline V gene encodes CDR1 MNHEY and CDR2 SVGAGI. The CDR3 here is CASSYVGRGTFF.